A single sample gave rise to the 23 T cell receptor beta chains below, sequenced in a study of immune evolution from preneoplasia to lung adenocarcinoma. The data were produced by immunoSEQ multiplex PCR, yet TCRdb's version contains in-frame clones alone and is incomplete. The repertoire holds some 12,000 clones, over 75% seen once, with over 3% in the top ten. The sequenced sample was FFPE tissue from an adenomatous hyperplasia lung lesion. Indicated subset: atypical adenomatous hyperplasia (AAH), lung preneoplasia. These TCRs come from a person aged 50 to 70 with lung adenocarcinoma.

The gene calls are TRBV12-5 and TRBJ2-7; D might be TRBD2 (6 bases). V gave up 1 base and J gave up 7 bases, with 11 bases separating them. The CDR3 totals 13 residues. Germline assignment: CDR1 LGHNT and CDR2 FRNRAP. As DNA, the CDR3 is TGTGCTAGTGGTTTGGCTAGCGACTCTGAGCAGTACTTC. Translated: CASGLASDSEQYF.

The chain has TRBV19 and TRBJ2-1; a possible D gene is TRBD1 (5 bases). This CDR3 has 15 amino acids. Trimming removed 3 bases at V and 0 bases at J, with 9 bases between. Germline CDR1 and CDR2: LNHDA and SQIVND (reference sequence). This CDR3 reads CASSILQGSYNEQFF. The CDR3 nucleotides read TGTGCCAGTAGTATTCTGCAGGGCTCCTACAATGAGCAGTTCTTC.

This chain joins TRBV10-2 and TRBJ1-1, with D possibly being TRBD1 (5 bases). Germline values: CDR1 WSHSY, CDR2 SAAADI. Trimming removed 5 bases from V and 7 bases from J, with 14 bases in between. The CDR3 is 13 amino acids. CDR3 sequence (DNA): TGCGCCAGCAGTAGACAACAGGAGGATGAAGCTTTCTTT. Amino acids: CASSRQQEDEAFF.

The chain combines TRBV9 with TRBJ2-2; possible D gene TRBD2, 6 bases. Per germline, CDR1 SGDLS and CDR2 YYNGEE. The CDR3 contains 13 residues. V was shortened by 4 bases and J by 5 bases, with 9 bases between the two germline ends. The CDR3 DNA reads TGTGCCAGCAGCTGGGCGGGAACCGGGGAGCTGTTTTTT. Its translation: CASSWAGTGELFF.

This clone was seen only a few times. The rearrangement uses TRBV4-1 and TRBJ2-1, with 15 bases identical to TRBD2. The V segment lost 1 base and the J segment 5 bases; nucleotides outside the gene matches: 9. The CDR3 totals 19 residues. The germline V gene encodes CDR1 MGHRA and CDR2 YSYEKL. CDR3 residues: CASSQVGLAGGPLHNEQFF. Written as DNA, the CDR3 is TGCGCCAGCAGCCAAGTGGGACTAGCGGGAGGCCCGCTGCACAATGAGCAGTTCTTC.

J is TRBJ2-5 and V is TRBV29-1, with D unresolved. Trimming stripped 2 bases from V and 7 bases from J, with 11 bases between. The CDR3 has 12 amino acids. From germline, CDR1 is SQVTM and CDR2 ANQGSEA. CDR3 region: CSVEYIAGTQYF. CDR3 nucleotide sequence: TGCAGCGTTGAATACATCGCAGGGACCCAGTACTTC.

This chain links TRBV11-3 with TRBJ2-1; D is uncertain. The length of the CDR3 is 11 residues. Germline V gives CDR1 SGHNT, CDR2 YENEEA. V gave up 5 bases and J gave up 7 bases, with 6 bases separating them. The chain's CDR3 is CASSPLNEQFF. Here the CDR3 DNA reads TGTGCCAGCAGCCCCTTAAATGAGCAGTTCTTC.

This clone was detected once. The V call is TRBV10-2, the J call TRBJ1-3; maybe TRBD1 (6 bases). This CDR3 comprises 15 residues. The V gene lost 6 bases and the J gene lost 0 bases, with 12 bases spanning the gap. The germline gives CDR1 WSHSY, CDR2 SAAADI. The CDR3 coding sequence is TGCGCCAGCAGGGACAGTGGGATCTCTGGAAACACCATATATTTT. Translating it yields CASRDSGISGNTIYF.

The CDR3 spells CASGQYRKPQHF. For the CDR3, the DNA is TGTGCCAGCGGACAGTACAGGAAGCCCCAGCATTTT. The J gene is TRBJ1-5, the V gene TRBV2; D may be TRBD1 (6 bases). The CDR3 is 12 residues long. Germline V lookup: CDR1 SNHLY, CDR2 FYNNEI. V was cut by 8 bases and J by 8 bases, with 13 bases left in between.

V usage is TRBV2 and J usage is TRBJ1-2; TRBD1 might be the D (5 bases). The V gene lost 6 bases and the J gene lost 7 bases, with 27 bases spanning the gap. Germline CDR1 is SNHLY and CDR2 is FYNNEI. The CDR3 consists of 17 residues. The chain's CDR3 is CASRGGEVRTFASGYTF. The DNA for the CDR3 is TGTGCCAGCAGGGGGGGTGAGGTTAGGACATTCGCAAGTGGCTACACCTTC.

The chain carries TRBV30 and TRBJ1-4; D is possibly TRBD1 (6 bases). Trimming left V 6 bases short and J 7 bases short, with 24 bases between. Germline V CDR1 and CDR2: GTSNPN, SVGIG (reference sequence). This CDR3 is 16 amino acids long. CDR3 DNA: TGTGCCTGCGAGGCCGTGCAGGGGTCTGTTCGTGAAAAACTGTTTTTT. This codes for CACEAVQGSVREKLFF. The full variable domain, in which reference TRBV30 and TRBJ1-4 provide the parts outside the CDR3, is SQTIHQWPATLVQPVGSPLSLECTVEGTSNPNLYWYRQAAGRGLQLLFYSVGIGQISSEVPQNLSASRPQDRQFILSSKKLLLSDSGFYLCACEAVQGSVREKLFFGSGTQLSVL.

This clone occurred a few times. The chain links TRBV4-1 to TRBJ2-7; the D is unclear. Germline CDR1 MGHRA, CDR2 YSYEKL. This CDR3 is 15 amino acids long. V shed 0 bases and J shed 3 bases, with 12 bases lying between them. In nucleotides, the CDR3 is TGCGCCAGCAGCCAAGATTGGCCAGGAGTCTACGAGCAGTACTTC. Encoded protein: CASSQDWPGVYEQYF.

The chain carries TRBV28 and TRBJ2-3; 7 bases agree with TRBD2. Germline V gene data show CDR1 as MDHEN and CDR2 as SYDVKM. The V segment lost 6 bases and the J segment 3 bases; nucleotides outside the gene matches: 6. The CDR3 length is 14 residues. DNA for the CDR3: TGTGCCAGCAGCTTTATTAGCGGGACAGATACGCAGTATTTT. This sequence encodes CASSFISGTDTQYF. Full variable domain (remainder filled in from reference TRBV28 and TRBJ2-3): DVKVTQSSRYLVKRTGEKVFLECVQDMDHENMFWYRQDPGLGLRLIYFSYDVKMKEKGDIPEGYSVSREKKERFSLILESASTNQTSMYLCASSFISGTDTQYFGPGTRLTVL.

The chain uses TRBV18 and TRBJ1-1; TRBD1 is a possible D gene (5 bases). The CDR3 runs 15 residues. The ends were cut back, 3 bases at V and 1 base at J, with 12 bases in the middle. Germline assignment: CDR1 KGHSH and CDR2 LQKENI. The CDR3 reads CASSPLTATNTEAFF. As DNA, the CDR3 is TGTGCCAGCTCACCGCTGACAGCCACGAACACTGAAGCTTTCTTT.

The rearrangement joins TRBV5-1 to TRBJ2-3; 9 bases agree with TRBD2. V dropped 0 bases and J dropped 3; count of bases not matched to a gene: 5. This CDR3 comprises 16 residues. CDR1 is SGHRS, CDR2 YFSETQ, per germline. The CDR3 coding sequence is TGCGCCAGCAGCTTGGCGGTAGCGGGAGAGACAGATACGCAGTATTTT. Translation gives CASSLAVAGETDTQYF.

The V call is TRBV11-1, the J call TRBJ2-1; 10 bases align to TRBD2. J was trimmed by 4 bases and V by 5 bases; bases with no gene match: 11. Looked up from germline, CDR1 is SGHAT and CDR2 is FQDESV (reference sequence). The CDR3 length is 17 residues. The CDR3 region is CASSPTPGLARYNEQFF. CDR3 nucleotides: TGTGCCAGCAGCCCTACCCCGGGACTAGCGAGATACAATGAGCAGTTCTTC.

The chain has TRBV2 and TRBJ2-7, with 7 bases lining up with TRBD1. In germline, CDR1 is SNHLY, CDR2 FYNNEI. V gave up 6 bases and J gave up 2 bases; unmatched junction bases: 10. The CDR3 spans 15 residues. The CDR3 is CASSDTLTGTYEQYF. For the CDR3, the DNA is TGTGCCAGCAGCGATACCCTGACAGGGACCTACGAGCAGTACTTC.

The V call is TRBV5-1, the J call TRBJ1-4; 8 bases map to TRBD1. The CDR3 runs to 18 residues. CDR1 is SGHRS and CDR2 is YFSETQ in the germline V gene. With 4 bases clipped from V and 1 base from J, the junction kept 12 bases outside the gene matches. The CDR3 loop is CASSRSGTGRLTNEKLFF. In nucleotides, the CDR3 is TGCGCCAGCAGCCGGTCCGGGACAGGTCGTCTAACTAATGAAAAACTGTTTTTT.

This sequence joins TRBV19 and TRBJ1-5; 12 nucleotides match TRBD1. The germline CDR1 and CDR2 sequences are LNHDA and SQIVND (reference sequence). CDR3 length equals 17 residues. V was clipped by 5 bases and J by 2 bases; unmatched bases: 7. CDR3 nucleotide sequence: TGTGCCAGTAGTTCGGGACAGGGGGCGATGGGCAATCAGCCCCAGCATTTT. Translating gives CASSSGQGAMGNQPQHF.

The V call is TRBV6-5, the J call TRBJ2-3; D could derive from TRBD1 or TRBD2 (5 bases each). Between the trimmed V and J ends, which lost 2 bases and 4 bases, there was a span of 10 bases. Germline V gene lookup returns CDR1 MNHEY and CDR2 SVGAGI. This CDR3 comprises 14 residues. In DNA, the CDR3 is TGTGCCAGCAGTTACACGGGACCGCCAGATACGCAGTATTTT. Translated, it gives CASSYTGPPDTQYF.

CDR3 bases: TGTGCCACCAGCATCGGTGAGACCCAGTACTTC. This gives the protein CATSIGETQYF. This chain joins TRBV15 and TRBJ2-5, with D unresolved. The CDR3 contains 11 residues. Germline CDR1 is LNHNV and CDR2 is YYDKDF (reference sequence). V dropped 4 bases and J dropped 5 bases, with 5 bases sitting between them.

This clone has just a few counts. V gene TRBV6-4 combines with J gene TRBJ2-3; 13 bases agree with TRBD2. Trimming at V came to 3 bases and at J to 2 bases, leaving 11 bases not matched to a gene. Germline CDR1 MRHNA, CDR2 SNTAGT. The CDR3 contains 19 residues. The CDR3 nucleotides are TGTGCCAGCAGTGAGACTGCGGGACTAGCGGGACTCTTCACAGATACGCAGTATTTT. Protein: CASSETAGLAGLFTDTQYF.

The chain employs TRBV27 and TRBJ1-2; TRBD1 agrees at 10 bases. The CDR3 consists of 15 residues. V was pared by 0 bases and J by 8 bases, with 6 bases of the junction left unmatched. Germline assignment: CDR1 MNHEY and CDR2 SMNVEV (reference sequence). This CDR3 reads CASSLSRQGARGYTF. Here the CDR3 DNA reads TGTGCCAGCAGTTTATCGAGACAGGGGGCGCGCGGCTACACCTTC.